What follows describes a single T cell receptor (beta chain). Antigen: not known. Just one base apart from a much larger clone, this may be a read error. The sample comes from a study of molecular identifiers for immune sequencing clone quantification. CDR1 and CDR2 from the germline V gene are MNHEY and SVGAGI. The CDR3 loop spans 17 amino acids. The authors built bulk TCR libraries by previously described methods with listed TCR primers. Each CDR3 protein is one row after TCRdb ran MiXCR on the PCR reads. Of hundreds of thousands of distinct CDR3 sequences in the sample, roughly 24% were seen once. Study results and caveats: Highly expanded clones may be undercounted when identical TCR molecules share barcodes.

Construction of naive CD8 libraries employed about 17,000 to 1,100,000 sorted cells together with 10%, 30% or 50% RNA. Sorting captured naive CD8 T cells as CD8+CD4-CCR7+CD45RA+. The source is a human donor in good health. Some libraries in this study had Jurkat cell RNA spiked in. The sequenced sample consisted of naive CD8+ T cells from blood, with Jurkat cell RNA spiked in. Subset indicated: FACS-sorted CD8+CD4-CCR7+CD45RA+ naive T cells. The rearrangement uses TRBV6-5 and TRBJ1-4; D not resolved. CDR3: CASSYTWYKTTKEKLFF. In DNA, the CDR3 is TGTGCCAGCAGTTACACTTGGTACAAAACAACTAAAGAAAAACTGTTTTTT.